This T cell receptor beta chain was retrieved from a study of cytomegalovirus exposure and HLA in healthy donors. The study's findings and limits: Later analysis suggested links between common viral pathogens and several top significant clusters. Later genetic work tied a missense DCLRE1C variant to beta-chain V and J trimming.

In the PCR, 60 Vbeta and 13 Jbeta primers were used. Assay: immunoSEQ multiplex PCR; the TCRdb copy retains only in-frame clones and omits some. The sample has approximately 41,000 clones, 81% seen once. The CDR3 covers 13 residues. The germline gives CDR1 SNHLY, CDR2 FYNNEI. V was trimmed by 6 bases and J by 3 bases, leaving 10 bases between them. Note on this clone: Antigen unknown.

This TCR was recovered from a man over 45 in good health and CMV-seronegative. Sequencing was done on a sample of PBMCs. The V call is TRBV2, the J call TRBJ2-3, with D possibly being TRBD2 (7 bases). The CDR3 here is CASRRGGTDTQYF. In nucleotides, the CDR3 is TGTGCCAGCAGGAGGGGGGGAACAGATACGCAGTATTTT. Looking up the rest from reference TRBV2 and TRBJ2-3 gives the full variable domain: EPEVTQTPSHQVTQMGQEVILRCVPISNHLYFYWYRQILGQKVEFLVSFYNNEISEKSEIFDDQFSVERPDGSNFTLKIRSTKLEDSAMYFCASRRGGTDTQYFGPGTRLTVL.